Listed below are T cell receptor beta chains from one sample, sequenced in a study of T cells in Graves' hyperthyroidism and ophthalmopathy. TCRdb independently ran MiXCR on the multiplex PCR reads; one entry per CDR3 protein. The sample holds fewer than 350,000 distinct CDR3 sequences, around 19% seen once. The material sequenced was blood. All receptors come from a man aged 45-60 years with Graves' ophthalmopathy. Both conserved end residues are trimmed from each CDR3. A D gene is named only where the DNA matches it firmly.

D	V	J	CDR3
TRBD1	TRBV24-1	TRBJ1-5	ATSLTGTYQPQH
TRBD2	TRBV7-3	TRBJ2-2	ASSPAGGGNTGELF
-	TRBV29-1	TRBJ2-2	SVLGQYTGELF
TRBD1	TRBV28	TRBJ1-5	ASSFFGQGSNQPQH
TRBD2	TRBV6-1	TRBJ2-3	ASSPLTGTSGTDTQY
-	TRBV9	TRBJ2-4	ASSVVTGDIQY
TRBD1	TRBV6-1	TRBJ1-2	ASSSLPGQPTKGYGYT
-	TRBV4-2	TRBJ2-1	ASSRGLGSMGNEQF
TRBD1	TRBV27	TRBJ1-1	ASFRQYRGLISPVVPEAF
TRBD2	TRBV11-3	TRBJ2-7	ASSWERRDRNSGRASYEQY
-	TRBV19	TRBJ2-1	ASSIRTTNEQF
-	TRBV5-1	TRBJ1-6	ASSLGTRGSPLH
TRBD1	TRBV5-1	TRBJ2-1	ASSLAGQSYNEQF
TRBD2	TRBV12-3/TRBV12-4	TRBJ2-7	ASSFEREIYEQY
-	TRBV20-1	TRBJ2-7	SARGGISSSYEQY
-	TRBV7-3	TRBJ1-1	ASSPTGQNTEAF
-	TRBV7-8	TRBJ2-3	AIEIRTDTQY
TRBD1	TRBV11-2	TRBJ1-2	ASSRLRDRGDGYT
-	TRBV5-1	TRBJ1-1	ASSLMGSTEAF
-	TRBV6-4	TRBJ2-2	ASSVGDKTGELF
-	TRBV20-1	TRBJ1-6	SARAGSNNSPLH
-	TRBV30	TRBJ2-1	AWSIRKSRNEQF
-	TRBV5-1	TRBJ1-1	ASSSRAGSNTEAF
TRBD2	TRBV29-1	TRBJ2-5	SVGRREGHETQY
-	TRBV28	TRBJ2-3	ASIEASTDTQY
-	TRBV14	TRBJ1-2	ASSQQGQLVYGYT
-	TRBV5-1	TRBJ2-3	ASSASWETDTQY
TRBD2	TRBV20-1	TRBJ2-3	SAREWSSGRTDTQY
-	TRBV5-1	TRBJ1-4	ASSLEGSATNEKLF
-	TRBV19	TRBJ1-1	ASISDSQNTEAF
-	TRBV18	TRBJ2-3	ASSRGNTDTQY
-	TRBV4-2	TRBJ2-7	ASSQGERSSYEQY
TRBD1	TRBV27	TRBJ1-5	ASSLSRGPNSNQPQH
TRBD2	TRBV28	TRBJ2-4	ASRPVAGGGDIQY
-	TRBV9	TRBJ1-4	ASSAPTPGREKLF
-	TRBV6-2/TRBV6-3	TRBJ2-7	ASSLWQGTSYEQY
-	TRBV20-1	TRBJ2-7	SASAGHPYEQY
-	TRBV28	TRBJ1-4	ASSWEANEKLF
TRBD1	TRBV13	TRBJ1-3	ASSHAGGPGNTIY